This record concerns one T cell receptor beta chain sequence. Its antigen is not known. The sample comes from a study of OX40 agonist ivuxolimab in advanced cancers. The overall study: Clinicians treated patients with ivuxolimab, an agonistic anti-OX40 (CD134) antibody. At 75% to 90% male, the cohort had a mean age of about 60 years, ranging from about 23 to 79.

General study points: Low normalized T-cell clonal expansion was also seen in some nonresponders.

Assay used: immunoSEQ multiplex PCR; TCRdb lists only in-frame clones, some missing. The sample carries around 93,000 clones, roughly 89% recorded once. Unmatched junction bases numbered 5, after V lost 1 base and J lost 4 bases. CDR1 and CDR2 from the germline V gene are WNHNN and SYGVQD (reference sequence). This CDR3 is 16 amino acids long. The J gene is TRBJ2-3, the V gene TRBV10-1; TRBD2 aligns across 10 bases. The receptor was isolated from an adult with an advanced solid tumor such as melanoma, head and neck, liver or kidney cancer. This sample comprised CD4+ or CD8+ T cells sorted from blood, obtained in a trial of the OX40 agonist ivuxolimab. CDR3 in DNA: TGCGCCAGCAGTGAGTGGGCTAGCGGGGGCCCAGATACGCAGTATTTT. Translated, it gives CASSEWASGGPDTQYF.